These 7 T cell receptor beta chains were sequenced from one sample in a study of shared clonotypes between healthy human individuals. Naive CD8 populations comprised CD45RO-negative cells positively selected for CCR7, excluding terminally differentiated effector memory CD45RA+ cells. The assay was immunoSEQ multiplex PCR, and TCRdb's table has in-frame clones only and misses some. The repertoire holds around 600,000 clones, approximately 95% seen once, with approximately 0.12% in the top ten. Sequenced: naive CD8+ T cells sorted from blood. These receptors were taken from a woman aged 25 to 39 in good health.

The CDR3 DNA is TGTGCCAGCAGTTTGGGTGAAACTGGAAACACCATATATTTT. This encodes CASSLGETGNTIYF. This chain links TRBV28 with TRBJ1-3; unclear D gene. The CDR3 is made up of 14 amino acids. Germline V gives CDR1 MDHEN, CDR2 SYDVKM. Trimming left V 3 bases short and J 2 bases short, with 8 bases between.

V usage is TRBV19 and J usage is TRBJ1-1, with 7 bases aligning to TRBD1. Germline CDR1 LNHDA, CDR2 SQIVND (reference sequence). There are 12 residues in the CDR3. J was trimmed by 5 bases and V by 6 bases; bases with no gene match: 3. In nucleotides, the CDR3 is TGTGCCAGTAGCCCGACAGGGACTGAAGCTTTCTTT. Translating it yields CASSPTGTEAFF. Based on the CDR3 plus reference TRBV19 and TRBJ1-1, the full variable domain is DGGITQSPKYLFRKEGQNVTLSCEQNLNHDAMYWYRQDPGQGLRLIYYSQIVNDFQKGDIAEGYSVSREKKESFPLTVTSAQKNPTAFYLCASSPTGTEAFFGQGTRLTVV.

The count of this clone is one. The J gene is TRBJ2-7, the V gene TRBV6-5; D assignment may be TRBD1 or TRBD2 (5 bases each). V lost 4 bases and J lost 6, with 10 bases in between. CDR3 size: 12 residues. CDR1 and CDR2 from the germline V gene are MNHEY and SVGAGI. This chain's CDR3 is CASSSGTAEQYF. CDR3 nucleotides: TGTGCCAGCAGTTCCGGGACCGCCGAGCAGTACTTC.

This clone occurred a few times. This chain uses TRBV7-9 with TRBJ2-7; D not resolved. V was trimmed by 5 bases and J by 1 base, leaving 15 bases between them. This CDR3 has 15 residues. Germline CDR1 reads SEHNR; CDR2 reads FQNEAQ (reference sequence). CDR3 nucleotide sequence: TGTGCCAGCAGCGCGGTCGGTAAGCCGTCCTACGAGCAGTACTTC. Protein sequence: CASSAVGKPSYEQYF.

The genes are TRBV7-2 and TRBJ1-2, with D possibly TRBD1 on 6 matching bases. The germline gives CDR1 SGHTA, CDR2 FQGNSA. Trimming shortened V by 5 bases and J by 8 bases, and 15 bases separated the two germline ends. The CDR3 length is 13 residues. DNA for the CDR3: TGTGCCAGCAGCCACAGGGCGCAGGGAGGCTACACCTTC. Encoded protein: CASSHRAQGGYTF.

J is TRBJ1-1 and V is TRBV19, with no clear D. This CDR3 contains 11 residues. The germline V gene has CDR1 LNHDA and CDR2 SQIVND (reference sequence). Trimming shortened V by 6 bases and J by 5 bases, and 7 bases separated the two germline ends. DNA for the CDR3: TGTGCCAGTAGGATTGGGACTGAAGCTTTCTTT. It yields the protein CASRIGTEAFF.

The CDR3 here is CSVEDPGTGELFF. The CDR3 DNA follows: TGCAGCGTTGAAGATCCGGGCACCGGGGAGCTGTTTTTT. The genes are TRBV29-1 and TRBJ2-2; D is undetermined. CDR1 is SQVTM, CDR2 ANQGSEA, per germline. Between the trimmed V and J ends, which lost 0 bases and 4 bases, there was a span of 6 bases. The CDR3 covers 13 residues.